Below are 24 T cell receptor beta chains sequenced from a single sample in a study of human T cells and chemical hapten exposure. Time point given: pre-sensitization, week 0. Treatment here: therapeutic diphenylcyclopropenone sensitization with weekly scalp DPC. TCRdb itself ran the RACE reads through MiXCR, one entry per CDR3 protein. The data show over 85,000 distinct CDR3 sequences, 11% seen once. This specimen was whole blood, taken in connection with sensitization to the hapten diphenylcyclopropenone (DPC). All receptors derive from a woman in her sixties with alopecia areata. Some clones in this sample may be carry-over from other donors' samples.

This clonotype was counted only a few times. Here the CDR3 reads CAISETGTLETEAFF. CDR3 bases: TGTGCCATCAGTGAAACGGGGACGCTGGAGACTGAAGCTTTCTTT. The chain combines TRBV10-3 with TRBJ1-1; tentative D call: TRBD1 (5 bases). V lost 3 bases and J lost 5, with 16 bases in between. The length of the CDR3 is 15 residues. Germline loops: CDR1 ENHRY, CDR2 SYGVKD.

The chain has TRBV11-2 and TRBJ1-1; D may be TRBD1 (6 bases). The CDR3 totals 13 residues. Germline V lookup: CDR1 SGHAT, CDR2 FQNNGV. V shed 3 bases and J shed 8 bases, with 13 bases lying between them. In nucleotides, the CDR3 is TGTGCCAGCAGCTTTGGGACACTGGACGAAGCTTTCTTT. This encodes CASSFGTLDEAFF.

This clonotype has a count of ten or more. The rearrangement uses TRBV20-1 and TRBJ1-5; D perhaps matches TRBD1 (5 bases). This CDR3 contains 11 residues. Trimming pared 5 bases from V and 4 bases from J, leaving 6 bases between. Per germline, CDR1 DFQATT and CDR2 SNEGSKA (reference sequence). Here the CDR3 reads CSAGANQPQHF. CDR3 nucleotides: TGCAGTGCTGGGGCTAATCAGCCCCAGCATTTT.

This clonotype has a handful of counts. The chain carries TRBV4-1 and TRBJ2-6, with D possibly TRBD1 on 5 matching bases. V lost 4 bases to trimming and J lost 2 bases, with 15 bases between them. This CDR3 has 17 amino acids. Germline V gene data show CDR1 as MGHRA and CDR2 as YSYEKL. The chain's CDR3 is CASSRGIGVTGANVLTF. In DNA, the CDR3 is TGCGCCAGCAGCCGAGGTATAGGGGTAACTGGGGCCAACGTCCTGACTTTC.

This clonotype was seen a handful of times. The chain has TRBV4-2 and TRBJ2-7; D gene unclear. V was shortened by 0 bases and J by 4 bases, with 7 bases between the two germline ends. CDR1 and CDR2 (germline): LGHNA, YNFKEQ. This CDR3 has 13 residues. The CDR3 is CASSQEPAYEQYF. The CDR3 bases are TGTGCCAGCAGCCAAGAACCCGCGTACGAGCAGTACTTC.

The gene calls are TRBV20-1 and TRBJ1-2; no firm D call. CDR1 and CDR2 from the germline V gene are DFQATT and SNEGSKA (reference sequence). The ends were cut back, 6 bases at V and 4 bases at J, with 6 bases in the middle. This CDR3 spans 10 amino acids. CDR3 region: CSAPTYGYTF. CDR3 DNA sequence: TGCAGTGCCCCGACCTATGGCTACACCTTC.

This clonotype has at least ten counts. The chain links TRBV7-9 to TRBJ2-3, with D hard to call. Looked up from germline, CDR1 is SEHNR and CDR2 is FQNEAQ (reference sequence). This CDR3 has 13 residues. Trimming shortened V by 5 bases and J by 6 bases, and 12 bases separated the two germline ends. CDR3 sequence: CASSPGIRDTQYF. The DNA of the CDR3 is TGTGCCAGCAGCCCAGGTATTCGGGATACGCAGTATTTT.

The rearrangement uses TRBV7-3 and TRBJ1-1; no definite D call. Germline assignment: CDR1 SGHTA and CDR2 FQGTGA. Trimming took 4 bases from V and 5 from J, leaving 14 bases between them. This CDR3 contains 14 residues. The chain's CDR3 is CASSSESAGTEAFF. The CDR3 bases are TGTGCCAGCAGCTCGGAATCCGCGGGGACTGAAGCTTTCTTT. Full variable domain (missing parts from reference TRBV7-3 and TRBJ1-1): GAGVSQTPSNKVTEKGKYVELRCDPISGHTALYWYRQSLGQGPEFLIYFQGTGAADDSGLPNDRFFAVRPEGSVSTLKIQRTERGDSAVYLCASSSESAGTEAFFGQGTRLTVV.

The chain links TRBV20-1 to TRBJ1-5; TRBD1 might be the D (5 bases). Per germline, CDR1 DFQATT and CDR2 SNEGSKA (reference sequence). The ends were cut back, 1 base at V and 3 bases at J, with 13 bases in the middle. This CDR3 contains 15 residues. CDR3 sequence reads: CSARGQAGPNQPQHF. The CDR3 DNA reads as TGCAGTGCTAGAGGGCAAGCGGGGCCCAATCAGCCCCAGCATTTT.

This clonotype showed up just a few times. CDR3 sequence: CASSQVLLQFF. The CDR3, as DNA: TGTGCCAGCAGCCAAGTGCTACTCCAGTTCTTC. The chain carries TRBV14 and TRBJ2-1; no clear D gene. CDR3 length: 11 amino acids. Trimming took off 1 base at V and 13 bases at J, with 8 bases between the two ends. Germline CDR1 is SGHDN and CDR2 is FVKESK.

With regard to this clonotype: Since a much larger clone is just one base distant, this may be a read error. This chain links TRBV2 with TRBJ1-6; TRBD1 aligns across 8 bases. This CDR3 is 15 amino acids long. Per the germline V gene, CDR1 is SNHLY and CDR2 is FYNNEI. V trimming: 4 bases; J trimming: 15 bases; junction bases outside the gene matches: 14. In DNA, the CDR3 is TGTGCCAGCAGTGCCCGGGGGACAGGCCCGTGGGGCCTCCACTTT. Translating it yields CASSARGTGPWGLHF.

There are many counts of this clonotype. The chain is built from TRBV7-2 and TRBJ2-5; 7 positions match TRBD2. Germline CDR1 SGHTA, CDR2 FQGNSA. The ends lost 1 base at V and 3 bases at J; junction bases unmatched: 14. The CDR3 has 18 amino acids. CDR3 coding DNA: TGTGCCAGCAGCTTAGGGGTCGGGACTACCGCCCCGAAAGAGACCCAGTACTTC. Encoded protein: CASSLGVGTTAPKETQYF.

This clonotype was recorded at least ten times. V usage is TRBV4-2 and J usage is TRBJ2-1, with 10 bases fitting TRBD2. The trim removed 0 bases at V and 10 bases at J, leaving 12 bases unmatched. This CDR3 is 17 amino acids long. The germline V gene has CDR1 LGHNA and CDR2 YNFKEQ. CDR3 coding DNA: TGTGCCAGCAGCCAAGATACTTTTAGCGGGGGGCCGGGAGAGCAGTTCTTC. It is translated as CASSQDTFSGGPGEQFF.

This clonotype occurred many times. This chain's CDR3 is CSVPYSTGELFF. CDR3 nucleotide sequence: TGCAGCGTGCCATATTCCACCGGGGAGCTGTTTTTT. The V call is TRBV29-1, the J call TRBJ2-2, with D unclear. Germline V gene lookup returns CDR1 SQVTM and CDR2 ANQGSEA. The ends were cut back, 6 bases at V and 4 bases at J, with 9 bases in the middle. This CDR3 has 12 amino acids.

The J gene is TRBJ1-2, the V gene TRBV9; D ambiguous. The CDR3 extends over 15 amino acids. The germline V gene has CDR1 SGDLS and CDR2 YYNGEE. V was trimmed by 0 bases and J by 0 bases, leaving 9 bases between them. CDR3 bases: TGTGCCAGCAGCGTAGACACCGGAGCTAACTATGGCTACACCTTC. It yields the protein CASSVDTGANYGYTF.

This clonotype was found many times. The V gene is TRBV21-1, the J gene TRBJ1-1. TRBV21-1 is listed as a pseudogene. The CDR3 contains 14 residues. The DNA for the CDR3 is TGTGCCAGCAGCATAGGACGTATGAACACTGAAGCTTTCTTT. This sequence encodes CASSIGRMNTEAFF.

This sequence joins TRBV6-6 and TRBJ1-2; 7 bases fit TRBD1. J was trimmed by 4 bases and V by 0 bases; bases with no gene match: 5. The CDR3 contains 15 residues. The V gene's germline CDR1 is MNHNY and CDR2 SVGAGI (reference sequence). CDR3 sequence (DNA): TGTGCCAGCAGTTACTCGAGCCCAGGGGGCTATGGCTACACCTTC. It encodes CASSYSSPGGYGYTF.

The chain has TRBV12-3 or TRBV12-4 and TRBJ1-5; weak D call: TRBD1 (5 bases). The CDR3 is made up of 12 amino acids. V gave up 6 bases and J gave up 7 bases, with 10 bases separating them. The CDR3 sequence is CASRIGDQPQHF. As DNA, the CDR3 is TGTGCCAGCAGGATAGGGGACCAGCCCCAGCATTTT.

This clonotype was counted between two and nine times. The genes are TRBV20-1 and TRBJ2-3; 8 bases fit TRBD2. The ends lost 3 bases at V and 3 bases at J; junction bases unmatched: 11. The V gene's germline CDR1 is DFQATT and CDR2 SNEGSKA (reference sequence). This CDR3 comprises 16 residues. The CDR3 region has the DNA TGCAGTGCTAGGAGTCCGCGCGGGGGGCATACAGATACGCAGTATTTT. Amino acids: CSARSPRGGHTDTQYF.

Many counts were recorded for this clonotype. The J gene is TRBJ2-1, the V gene TRBV20-1; perhaps TRBD2 as D (6 bases). This CDR3 is 16 amino acids long. Germline loops: CDR1 DFQATT, CDR2 SNEGSKA (reference sequence). V lost 4 bases to trimming and J lost 3 bases, with 19 bases between them. The CDR3 reads CSATASGSSIYNEQFF. The CDR3 region has the DNA TGCAGTGCTACGGCGTCCGGGAGCTCAATCTACAATGAGCAGTTCTTC.

This clonotype came up many times. The rearrangement links TRBV12-3 or TRBV12-4 to TRBJ2-1; TRBD2 aligns across 11 bases. J lost 1 base, V lost 2 bases, and 7 bases had no gene match. CDR3 size: 18 residues. This chain's CDR3 is CASSLIAGGPGSYNEQFF. CDR3 nucleotides: TGTGCCAGCAGTTTAATAGCGGGGGGGCCTGGGTCCTACAATGAGCAGTTCTTC.

This clonotype was counted a few times. This chain connects TRBV20-1 to TRBJ2-5, with no clear D. Germline V lookup: CDR1 DFQATT, CDR2 SNEGSKA (reference sequence). V was clipped by 6 bases and J by 7 bases, with 15 bases between them. The CDR3 covers 12 residues. DNA of the CDR3: TGCAGTGCCCCCGCCGGGCGCCCGACCCAGTACTTC. Its protein product is CSAPAGRPTQYF.

This clonotype was observed a handful of times. The chain couples TRBV10-3 to TRBJ2-7; no firm D call. The CDR3 runs 12 residues. Trimming left V 8 bases short and J 1 base short, with 9 bases between. Germline V gives CDR1 ENHRY, CDR2 SYGVKD. The CDR3 DNA reads as TGTGCCATCGGATCTCAATCCTACGAGCAGTACTTC. Its protein product is CAIGSQSYEQYF.

This clonotype was found a few times. V usage is TRBV2 and J usage is TRBJ2-5, with TRBD1 matching over 8 bases. The CDR3 runs 14 residues. The V gene end was trimmed by 6 bases and the J gene end by 4 bases; junction bases not matched to a gene: 7. Germline V gives CDR1 SNHLY, CDR2 FYNNEI. The CDR3 loop reads CASRTGTGLETQYF. The CDR3 region has the DNA TGTGCCAGCAGAACCGGGACAGGACTAGAGACCCAGTACTTC.